The 30 T cell receptor beta chains listed next were all sequenced from one sample in a study of blood T cells in healthy people across ages. Alongside a J-beta primer mix, a sample-barcoded 5' primer served in a second PCR lasting about 7 to 12 cycles. TCRdb used MiXCR to reprocess the 5' RACE reads, holding one entry per CDR3 protein. Of some 1.5 million distinct CDR3 sequences listed, 35% to 45% are singletons. Sequencing was carried out using blood. Receptor source: a woman aged 18-29 years in good health.

This clonotype showed up just a few times. The gene calls are TRBV10-3 and TRBJ1-2, with 12 bases identical to TRBD1. Germline CDR1 reads ENHRY; CDR2 reads SYGVKD. The CDR3 runs 16 residues. J lost 7 bases, V lost 2 bases, and 8 bases had no gene match. The CDR3 DNA is TGTGCCATCAGTGAGAGTGCGGGACAGGGGGCGTTTGGCTACACCTTC. Its protein product is CAISESAGQGAFGYTF.

The rearrangement joins TRBV5-5 to TRBJ1-6; the D gene is possibly TRBD1 (6 bases). The V gene lost 4 bases and the J gene lost 8 bases, with 19 bases spanning the gap. This CDR3 has 16 residues. Looked up from germline, CDR1 is SGHKS and CDR2 is YYEKEE (reference sequence). CDR3 sequence reads: CASSPWTQGVHSPLHF. CDR3 nucleotides: TGTGCCAGCAGCCCCTGGACACAGGGCGTCCATTCACCCCTCCACTTT.

This clonotype occurred once. This chain connects TRBV10-3 to TRBJ2-2, with TRBD1 matching 9 bases. The germline V gene has CDR1 ENHRY and CDR2 SYGVKD. This CDR3 region has 14 residues. Trimming at V came to 10 bases and at J to 6 bases, leaving 9 bases not matched to a gene. The DNA for the CDR3 is TGTGCCACCCAGGGACAGGGTAAAGCCGGGGAGCTGTTTTTT. Its protein is CATQGQGKAGELFF.

This clonotype came up a few times. V usage is TRBV2 and J usage is TRBJ2-7; TRBD1 matches 8 bases. Per the germline V gene, CDR1 is SNHLY and CDR2 is FYNNEI. The ends lost 6 bases at V and 4 bases at J; junction bases unmatched: 11. The CDR3 totals 15 residues. The CDR3 loop is CASSEWTGKIYEQYF. CDR3 DNA sequence: TGTGCCAGCAGCGAGTGGACAGGGAAAATTTACGAGCAGTACTTC.

This chain links TRBV7-2 with TRBJ1-2; D gene ambiguous. The CDR3 spans 16 residues. The germline gives CDR1 SGHTA, CDR2 FQGNSA. Trimming removed 3 bases from V and 0 bases from J, with 14 bases in between. The CDR3: CASSFGRPTSNYGYTF. The DNA of the CDR3 is TGTGCCAGCAGCTTTGGCAGACCGACCTCTAACTATGGCTACACCTTC.

This clonotype came up a few times. The gene calls are TRBV20-1 and TRBJ1-2; D may be TRBD1 (5 bases). The germline V and J ends were trimmed by 7 bases and 2 bases, with 26 bases remaining between them. CDR1 and CDR2 (germline): DFQATT, SNEGSKA (reference sequence). The CDR3 totals 17 residues. The CDR3 spells CSVPLGGQPTGNYGYTF. Here the CDR3 DNA reads TGCAGTGTACCCTTAGGAGGGCAGCCCACAGGAAACTATGGCTACACCTTC.

The rearrangement links TRBV10-3 to TRBJ1-1, with a possible D match to TRBD1 (6 bases). CDR3 length equals 13 residues. V lost 3 bases to trimming and J lost 12 bases, with 17 bases between them. The V gene's germline CDR1 is ENHRY and CDR2 SYGVKD. The CDR3 DNA reads as TGTGCCATCAGTGAATGGAACCGTCAGGGGACTTTCTTT. Its protein product is CAISEWNRQGTFF.

The chain combines TRBV25-1 with TRBJ1-5; 7 bases align to TRBD1. The CDR3 loop spans 18 amino acids. Germline values: CDR1 MGHDK, CDR2 SYGVNS. Trimming removed 2 bases from V and 2 bases from J; junction bases left unmatched: 12. The CDR3 DNA is TGTGCCAGCAGTGAAAGGGACCGGGACAGTGCGTGCAATCAGCCCCAGCATTTT. The encoded protein is CASSERDRDSACNQPQHF.

The V gene is TRBV7-2, the J gene TRBJ2-2; D remains ambiguous. The V gene lost 3 bases and the J gene lost 7 bases, with 6 bases spanning the gap. Germline lookup yields CDR1 SGHTA and CDR2 FQGNSA. The CDR3 sequence is 12 residues long. CDR3 amino acids: CASSLFRGELFF. CDR3 coding DNA: TGTGCCAGCAGCTTGTTCCGCGGGGAGCTGTTTTTT.

This clonotype was seen more than once but under ten times. The J gene is TRBJ1-2, the V gene TRBV12-3 or TRBV12-4, with 7 bases identical to TRBD1. This CDR3 has 12 residues. Trimming removed 3 bases from V and 8 bases from J; junction bases left unmatched: 3. CDR3: CASSFDREGYTF. The CDR3 coding sequence is TGTGCCAGCAGTTTCGACAGGGAAGGCTACACCTTC.

This rearrangement joins TRBV7-9 to TRBJ2-1; 7 nucleotides match TRBD2. The CDR3 has 15 amino acids. Germline trimming cut 5 bases from V and 2 bases from J; bases unmatched to any gene: 6. Germline CDR1 and CDR2: SEHNR and FQNEAQ (reference sequence). In DNA, the CDR3 is TGTGCCAGCAGCGCAACTAGCGAGGCCTACAATGAGCAGTTCTTC. Protein product: CASSATSEAYNEQFF. The full variable domain, completed using reference TRBV7-9 and TRBJ2-1, is DTGVSQNPRHKITKRGQNVTFRCDPISEHNRLYWYRQTLGQGPEFLTYFQNEAQLEKSRLLSDRFSAERPKGSFSTLEIQRTEQGDSAMYLCASSATSEAYNEQFFGPGTRLTVL.

The chain has TRBV12-3 or TRBV12-4 and TRBJ2-5; 13 bases match TRBD2. The J call may be in error: the DNA end matches TRBJ2-7 better. The CDR3 sequence is 14 residues long. The CDR3: CASSQTSGRLEQYF. The CDR3 nucleotides are TGTGCCAGCAGTCAGACTAGCGGGAGGCTCGAGCAGTACTTC.

Comments on this clonotype: This may arise from a read error, as a much more abundant clone is one base away. V gene TRBV9 combines with J gene TRBJ2-1; 11 bases fit TRBD2. The V and J ends lost 1 base and 4 bases, in that order; junction bases with no gene match: 1. This CDR3 contains 15 residues. Germline V gene lookup returns CDR1 SGDLS and CDR2 YYNGEE. The CDR3 loop is CASSVTSGRYNEQFF. The DNA for the CDR3 is TGTGCCAGCAGCGTAACTAGCGGGAGATACAATGAGCAGTTCTTC. Supplemented by reference TRBV9 and TRBJ2-1, the full variable domain reads DSGVTQTPKHLITATGQRVTLRCSPRSGDLSVYWYQQSLDQGLQFLIQYYNGEERAKGNILERFSAQQFPDLHSELNLSSLELGDSALYFCASSVTSGRYNEQFFGPGTRLTVL.

This chain joins TRBV20-1 and TRBJ2-1; 8 nucleotides align to TRBD1. The ends lost 1 base at V and 1 base at J; junction bases unmatched: 3. This CDR3 has 15 amino acids. Germline CDR1 DFQATT, CDR2 SNEGSKA (reference sequence). Written as DNA, the CDR3 is TGCAGTGCTAGAGCCAACAGGGGGTCCTACAATGAGCAGTTCTTC. This sequence encodes CSARANRGSYNEQFF.

V gene TRBV6-2 or TRBV6-3 combines with J gene TRBJ2-6; D is ambiguous. The V end lost 7 bases, the J end lost 0 bases, and 7 bases lay between the germline ends. The CDR3 consists of 14 residues. Germline assignment: CDR1 MNHEY and CDR2 SVGEGT. CDR3 in amino acids: CASTTSSGANVLTF. In DNA, the CDR3 is TGTGCCAGCACAACGAGCTCTGGGGCCAACGTCCTGACTTTC.

The chain joins TRBV25-1 to TRBJ2-3, with 11 nucleotides matching TRBD2. Trimming removed 8 bases from V and 2 bases from J; junction bases left unmatched: 6. CDR3 length equals 15 residues. Germline assignment: CDR1 MGHDK and CDR2 SYGVNS. CDR3 residues: CASRGTSGNTDTQYF. The CDR3 nucleotides read TGTGCCAGCCGAGGGACTAGCGGAAACACAGATACGCAGTATTTT.

The chain carries TRBV9 and TRBJ2-1, with D possibly matching TRBD2 (5 bases). V lost 0 bases to trimming and J lost 2 bases, with 9 bases between them. The germline V gene has CDR1 SGDLS and CDR2 YYNGEE. The CDR3 runs 15 residues. The CDR3 DNA sequence: TGTGCCAGCAGCGTAGCTTACGGGGCCTACAATGAGCAGTTCTTC. Translating it yields CASSVAYGAYNEQFF.

V is TRBV27 and J is TRBJ2-1, with 9 nucleotides matching TRBD2. The CDR3 runs 14 residues. V was pared by 2 bases and J by 13 bases, with 9 bases of the junction left unmatched. CDR1 and CDR2 from the germline V gene are MNHEY and SMNVEV (reference sequence). The CDR3 DNA reads TGTGCCAGCAGTTTAATAGCGGGAGCGGAGACCCAGTTCTTC. Translating it yields CASSLIAGAETQFF.

The chain joins TRBV4-2 to TRBJ2-1, with D perhaps TRBD2 (6 bases). Germline CDR1 and CDR2: LGHNA and YNFKEQ. This CDR3 contains 13 residues. V lost 6 bases and J lost 7, with 13 bases in between. This CDR3 reads CASSQPLANEQFF. Written as DNA, the CDR3 is TGTGCCAGCAGTCAACCACTAGCAAATGAGCAGTTCTTC.

This chain joins TRBV3-1 and TRBJ2-4; no firm D call. Per germline, CDR1 LGHDT and CDR2 YNNKEL (reference sequence). The germline V and J ends were trimmed by 2 bases and 3 bases, with 8 bases remaining between them. The CDR3 is 14 residues long. The CDR3 sequence is CASSQQTFKNIQYF. The CDR3 DNA follows: TGTGCCAGCAGCCAACAGACTTTCAAAAACATTCAGTACTTC.

This clonotype has at least ten counts. V and J are TRBV6-6 and TRBJ1-4; a weak D match, TRBD1 (5 bases). V was pared by 2 bases and J by 11 bases, with 12 bases between. CDR3 length: 13 amino acids. Germline V gives CDR1 MNHNY, CDR2 SVGAGI (reference sequence). The CDR3 loop reads CASSYGSRDKLFF. The CDR3 DNA reads TGTGCCAGCAGTTACGGCAGCAGGGACAAACTGTTTTTT.

This rearrangement joins TRBV4-3 to TRBJ2-2, with 7 bases aligning to TRBD1. V shed 3 bases, J shed 0 bases, and the junction held 4 bases outside the gene matches. Looked up from germline, CDR1 is LGHNA and CDR2 is YSLEER. This CDR3 contains 16 residues. CDR3 DNA: TGCGCCAGCAGCCAGAACAGGGGTCCGAACACCGGGGAGCTGTTTTTT. It translates to CASSQNRGPNTGELFF.

This clonotype was counted between two and nine times. CDR3 in amino acids: CAIGQTSGGSDNEQFF. The CDR3 DNA is TGTGCCATCGGACAGACTAGCGGGGGTAGCGACAATGAGCAGTTCTTC. J is TRBJ2-1 and V is TRBV10-3; TRBD2 matches 12 bases. V shed 8 bases and J 5 bases; nucleotides not matched to a gene: 10. Per germline, CDR1 ENHRY and CDR2 SYGVKD. This CDR3 has 16 residues.

This clonotype was recorded many times. This rearrangement joins TRBV12-3 or TRBV12-4 to TRBJ2-3; TRBD1 aligns across 7 bases. V trimming: 5 bases; J trimming: 0 bases; junction bases outside the gene matches: 5. The CDR3 totals 15 residues. The CDR3 protein is CASSPWTGSTDTQYF. The CDR3 coding sequence is TGTGCCAGCAGTCCATGGACAGGTAGCACAGATACGCAGTATTTT.

The V and J genes are TRBV20-1 and TRBJ1-1; no clear D gene. CDR1 is DFQATT and CDR2 is SNEGSKA in the germline V gene (reference sequence). V was cut by 1 base and J by 1 base, with 10 bases left in between. The CDR3 is 14 amino acids. This CDR3 reads CSARGHAGNTEAFF. CDR3 DNA: TGCAGTGCTAGAGGACACGCGGGGAACACTGAAGCTTTCTTT.

This clonotype showed up just a few times. The rearrangement uses TRBV6-6 and TRBJ1-2, with 11 nucleotides matching TRBD1. Germline V gene data show CDR1 as MNHNY and CDR2 as SVGAGI (reference sequence). The CDR3 contains 17 residues. Unmatched junction bases numbered 16, after V lost 5 bases and J lost 8 bases. DNA of the CDR3: TGTGCCAGCAGTCCGATTTATCGGACAGGGGGCGCGGGCGGCTACACCTTC. As protein: CASSPIYRTGGAGGYTF.

The table lists this clonotype with a few counts. The chain has TRBV6-2 or TRBV6-3 and TRBJ2-3, with unresolved D. Trimming removed 3 bases at V and 5 bases at J, with 6 bases between. The germline V gene encodes CDR1 MNHEY and CDR2 SVGEGT. The CDR3 is 12 residues long. CDR3 region: CASSYGIDTQYF. For the CDR3, the DNA is TGTGCCAGCAGTTATGGTATAGATACGCAGTATTTT.

This clonotype was observed a few times. V is TRBV27 and J is TRBJ2-4; 9 positions match TRBD2. Germline values: CDR1 MNHEY, CDR2 SMNVEV (reference sequence). The ends lost 5 bases at V and 8 bases at J; junction bases unmatched: 10. The CDR3 totals 15 residues. CDR3 loop: CASSPLAGVVDIQYF. CDR3 DNA: TGTGCCAGCAGTCCCTTAGCGGGAGTAGTTGACATTCAGTACTTC.

This chain links TRBV20-1 with TRBJ1-1; unclear D gene. V was pared by 8 bases and J by 6 bases, with 7 bases between. The CDR3 totals 9 residues. Germline-derived CDR1 and CDR2 are DFQATT and SNEGSKA (reference sequence). The CDR3 region is CSTKAEAFF. The DNA of the CDR3 is TGCAGTACCAAGGCTGAAGCTTTCTTT.

With regard to this clonotype: A much larger clone lies a single base off, so this may be a read error. The chain has TRBV9 and TRBJ2-5, with D perhaps matching TRBD2 (6 bases). Germline-derived CDR1 and CDR2 are SGDLS and YYNGEE. CDR3 size: 17 residues. The V end was cut by 0 bases, the J end by 11 bases, with 26 bases between. The CDR3 DNA reads as TGTGCCAGCAGCGTAGGGCATAGCGGAGCATCCTACAATGAGCAGTACTTC. This encodes CASSVGHSGASYNEQYF. The full variable domain, rest sourced from reference TRBV9 and TRBJ2-5, is DSGVTQTPKHLITATGQRVTLRCSPRSGDLSVYWYQQSLDQGLQFLIQYYNGEERAKGNILERFSAQQFPDLHSELNLSSLELGDSALYFCASSVGHSGASYNEQYFGPGTRLLVL.